This T cell receptor (beta chain) is drawn from a study of T cell responses to AZD1222 COVID-19 vaccine (dated by TCRdb to the early 2020s). Some background on the complete study: A total of under 250 trial participants underwent TCR sequencing, of whom nearly 210 had received two doses of AZD1222 and roughly 26 had received two doses of the MenACWY control vaccine. Enrollment into the trials was organized by age into subgroups of 18-55, 56-69 and 70-plus years, and those subgroups contained roughly 150, 30 and 60 TCR-sequenced participants, respectively. What the work shows at the level of the full study, not this receptor alone: After two AZD1222 doses, spike-specific TCR breadth and depth were significantly higher than at day 0 and than in MenACWY recipients. Vaccine-associated CD4 TCRs spanned the whole spike protein, with dominant responses in regions 160-218 and 743-854. Participants were mostly white British, with more females than males. The authors suggested clonal diversity may have been underestimated. In the small 56-69-year group, the increase in depth fell short of significance, most likely because of low power. Reportedly, close to half of the unique spike-specific TCRs recognized epitopes lying outside the regions that are mutated in the B.1.351 and B.1.1.7 variants. Conclusions about previously exposed vaccinees are limited because only five or six AZD1222 recipients were SARS-CoV-2 seropositive at baseline. Because no day 14 peak-response samples were available, repertoires were characterized only after the peak T cell response.

For this clone: There is no known antigen for this receptor. No clone much larger than this one lies a single base away; base qualities are absent.

What the time point label conveys for this sample: about 28 days (+/-7) after the second vaccine dose. Because spike-specific TCR depth and breadth did not differ between the two schedules, AZD1222 recipients who got a second dose at roughly 4 weeks were pooled with those who got a second dose at roughly 12 weeks. Vaccinee samples were obtained from the UK trials COV001 and COV002, which included a single-blind randomized controlled phase 2/3 trial of AZD1222 (ChAdOx1 nCoV-19) in healthy adults. Trial participant PBMC samples were collected at day 0 and day 28 after the second dose for TCRbeta chain sequencing. The CDR3 regions of human TCRbeta chains were subjected to immunosequencing. The authors processed their data as follows. TCRs in the repertoires were matched against a reference library of SARS-CoV-2-specific TCRs that had been generated with the MIRA antigen-specificity platform. Breadth was defined as the fraction of unique TCRs that were SARS-CoV-2-associated, and depth was defined as the fraction of total T cells that were SARS-CoV-2-associated. Each spike-specific TCR was assigned to its reactive spike region and to a CD4 or CD8 class using the MIRA data. Log10-transformed breadth and depth values were compared by one-way ANOVA with Sidak's multiple comparisons tests. In TCRdb, the immuneACCESS table is reduced to in-frame sequences with V and J assigned. These tables do not hold every clone; where another copy was compared, an unresolved V gene accounts for under half, and the others remain unexplained. V and J calls and clone size are as listed in that table; D and trimming were resolved from the DNA. The sample records approximately 160,000 clones, under 95% of which are singletons. The ten most abundant clones make up under 6% of the sample.

V loses 5 bases at its end and J loses 6 bases; junction bases beyond the gene matches: 14. Reading the germline V gene gives CDR1 MGHDK and CDR2 SYGVNS. The CDR3 runs 17 residues from the cysteine to the phenylalanine. Only CDR3 DNA is held: 51 bases, read in frame from base 1. The source is an adult who received the AZD1222 COVID-19 vaccine. Sequencing was performed on peripheral blood, taken 28 days after the second AZD1222 dose. This sequence uses TRBV25-1 and TRBJ2-2; TRBD2 fits 8 bases in the junction. The nucleotide sequence is given as TGTGCCAGCAGTCCTACAAGCGGGAGAGGATTCGCCGGGGAGCTGTTTTTT. Translated, this gives CASSPTSGRGFAGELFF.